This TCR beta chain emerged from a study of post-analysis software for immune sequencing data. About the research overall: The cohort encompassed relapsing-remitting, secondary progressive and progressive-relapsing multiple sclerosis disease courses. Points from the study as a whole: With TRBV5-6, TRBV5-1 and TRBV20-1 included, roughly five TRBV segments were more frequent in patients than in controls. Multiple sclerosis patients had significantly lower normalized Chao1 diversity than controls.

The CDR3 consists of 17 residues. The germline CDR1 and CDR2 sequences are LGHDT and YNNKEL (reference sequence). Trimming removed 0 bases from V and 3 bases from J, with 17 bases in between. This clonotype was recorded many times. What it binds is unknown. Presence of unique molecular identifiers characterized the TCR beta cDNA libraries. Between about 1 and 11 million T cells gave rise to a few hundred thousand cDNA molecules. TCRdb passed the PCR reads through MiXCR, listing each CDR3 protein once. Of 150,000 to 200,000 distinct CDR3 sequences listed, about 30% are singletons. The TCR was taken from a girl aged 10 to 17 with multiple sclerosis. The chain couples TRBV3-1 to TRBJ2-5; possibly TRBD1 or TRBD2 for D (5 bases each). Sequencing input: blood. This CDR3 is CASSQEVSGAREETQYF. CDR3 coding DNA: TGTGCCAGCAGCCAAGAAGTCTCCGGGGCCAGAGAAGAGACCCAGTACTTC.